This TCR beta chain was documented in a study of vaccination and CD4 T cells after COVID-19. In the study overall: At a median roughly 100 days (range 35 to 161) after diagnosis, post-COVID samples were drawn. Overlapping spike peptides of SARS-CoV-2, HCoV-NL63, HCoV-OC43 and HCoV-229E were used, and cells were stimulated with them. Study-wide findings and caveats: Convalescent patients' clones that were vaccine-specific were spike mono-reactive in 304 of 307 cases.

A word on this clonotype: Its antigen is still unknown.

This CDR3 region has 15 residues. Trimming cost V 5 bases and J 0 bases; bases outside gene matches: 8. The V gene's germline CDR1 is DFQATT and CDR2 SNEGSKA (reference sequence). Sample treatment: approximately nine-day PBMC culture with coronavirus spike peptide pools or control peptides (ViraFEST assay). TCR sequencing followed the expansion of antigen-specific T cells with peptide pools in ViraFEST. Cultured CD4+ T-cell DNA underwent Oncomine TCR Beta short-read sequencing. TCRdb re-analysed the PCR reads in MiXCR, keeping a single row per CDR3 protein. This table has approximately 4,900 distinct CDR3 sequences, 44% appearing once.

The receptor was derived from a human donor who had recovered from COVID-19. Material: CD4+ T cells from blood, cultured in vitro, obtained after SARS-CoV-2 vaccination. This chain connects TRBV20-1 to TRBJ2-3; 7 bases line up with TRBD2. CDR3 DNA: TGCAGTGCTGAGGCCCTAGCGGCTAGCACAGATACGCAGTATTTT. This sequence encodes CSAEALAASTDTQYF.